One and the same sample provided the 32 T cell receptor beta chains below, sequenced in a study of CD8 T cells in ankylosing spondylitis (dated by TCRdb to 2017 to 2019). The full study reports these points: A TCR beta motif of several highly homologous amino acid variants appeared characteristic of blood from ankylosing spondylitis patients.

Libraries came from 5' RACE. The run used an Illumina HiSeq 2500. In-frame beta chains were kept once TCRdb had trimmed the public reads at Q25 with fastp and called clones with MiXCR. Each entry merges the rows of one CDR3 protein and shows their most common DNA and genes. The sample data list some 700,000 distinct CDR3 sequences, and around 20% of these were observed just once. Under 20% of the sample belongs to the ten largest clones. Their antigens are not known. The sample taken for sequencing was blood, either unsorted or a sorted T cell fraction (not recorded which). The receptors derive from a male donor with ankylosing spondylitis.

This clonotype was picked up a small number of times. This sequence joins TRBV12-3 or TRBV12-4 and TRBJ2-7; no clear D gene. The CDR3 consists of 15 residues. V lost 3 bases, J lost 6 bases, and 18 bases lay in between. CDR3: CASSFGVKPHGEQYF. CDR3 coding DNA: TGTGCCAGCAGTTTTGGGGTCAAGCCCCACGGCGAGCAGTACTTC.

This clonotype has just a few counts. The chain carries TRBV7-9 and TRBJ1-2; 8 bases map to TRBD1. Germline loops: CDR1 SEHNR, CDR2 FQNEAQ (reference sequence). Trimming removed 3 bases from V and 5 bases from J; junction bases left unmatched: 2. The CDR3 is made up of 13 amino acids. The CDR3 here is CASSFGTGYGYTF. The CDR3 DNA follows: TGTGCCAGCAGCTTTGGGACAGGATATGGCTACACCTTC.

The chain employs TRBV2 and TRBJ2-5; a possible D gene is TRBD2 (6 bases). Trimming removed 10 bases from V and 5 bases from J, with 17 bases in between. The length of the CDR3 is 13 residues. The germline V gene encodes CDR1 SNHLY and CDR2 FYNNEI. CDR3 coding DNA: TGTGCCAACCGAGCCGGGGCGGGGGAGACCCAGTACTTC. Amino acid sequence: CANRAGAGETQYF.

This clonotype was seen only a few times. The V and J genes are TRBV20-1 and TRBJ1-1, with TRBD1 identical over 9 bases. Germline V CDR1 and CDR2: DFQATT, SNEGSKA (reference sequence). The CDR3 totals 12 residues. CDR3 protein: CSVPGGQGAAFF. CDR3 nucleotides: TGCAGCGTCCCCGGGGGACAGGGTGCCGCTTTCTTT.

This clonotype has just a few counts. The rearrangement joins TRBV7-9 to TRBJ2-5; tentative D call: TRBD2 (5 bases). Germline CDR1 SEHNR, CDR2 FQNEAQ (reference sequence). V gave up 4 bases and J gave up 5 bases, with 17 bases separating them. The CDR3 length is 15 residues. CDR3: CASSSPGTLGETQYF. The CDR3 DNA sequence: TGTGCCAGCAGCTCTCCGGGAACCCTGGGGGAGACCCAGTACTTC.

The chain uses TRBV27 and TRBJ1-4; TRBD1 is a possible D gene (6 bases). Trimming removed 3 bases from V and 8 bases from J, with 13 bases in between. Germline lookup yields CDR1 MNHEY and CDR2 SMNVEV (reference sequence). This CDR3 contains 14 residues. CDR3: CASSFGQPREKLFF. In DNA form, the CDR3 reads TGTGCCAGCAGTTTCGGACAGCCCAGGGAAAAACTGTTTTTT.

The J gene is TRBJ1-5, the V gene TRBV27, with TRBD1 matching over 9 bases. The CDR3 is 16 amino acids. Germline loops: CDR1 MNHEY, CDR2 SMNVEV (reference sequence). V dropped 5 bases and J dropped 4; count of bases not matched to a gene: 9. The CDR3 DNA follows: TGTGCCAGCAGTCCGGATCCGACAGGGGGTAATCAGCCCCAGCATTTT. It codes for CASSPDPTGGNQPQHF.

This clonotype has a handful of counts. V gene TRBV20-1 combines with J gene TRBJ2-3, with 7 nucleotides matching TRBD1. This CDR3 comprises 14 residues. J gave up 3 bases and V 1 base, and 4 bases lay outside the gene matches. The germline V gene encodes CDR1 DFQATT and CDR2 SNEGSKA (reference sequence). The CDR3 protein is CSARATGRTDTQYF. CDR3 nucleotides: TGCAGTGCTAGAGCGACAGGGCGGACAGATACGCAGTATTTT.

This clonotype was picked up a small number of times. The V call is TRBV5-1, the J call TRBJ2-3; TRBD2 agrees at 8 bases. The CDR3 has 14 amino acids. The trim removed 1 base at V and 5 bases at J, leaving 3 bases unmatched. Germline V gene lookup returns CDR1 SGHRS and CDR2 YFSETQ. CDR3 protein: CASSLFTSGDTQYF. As DNA, the CDR3 is TGCGCCAGCAGCTTGTTTACTAGCGGAGATACGCAGTATTTT. Looking up the rest from reference TRBV5-1 and TRBJ2-3 gives the full variable domain: KAGVTQTPRYLIKTRGQQVTLSCSPISGHRSVSWYQQTPGQGLQFLFEYFSETQRNKGNFPGRFSGRQFSNSRSEMNVSTLELGDSALYLCASSLFTSGDTQYFGPGTRLTVL.

The V and J genes are TRBV5-1 and TRBJ2-2, with 8 bases fitting TRBD1. CDR1 is SGHRS, CDR2 YFSETQ, per germline. The CDR3 spans 16 residues. The junction had 4 bases not matched to a gene; V was cut back by 3 bases and J by 0 bases. CDR3 sequence: CASSSRTGTNTGELFF. DNA of the CDR3: TGCGCCAGCAGCTCGCGGACAGGGACGAACACCGGGGAGCTGTTTTTT.

The genes are TRBV20-1 and TRBJ2-3; D is possibly TRBD1 or TRBD2 (7 bases each). V was pared by 4 bases and J by 3 bases, with 20 bases between. Germline V lookup: CDR1 DFQATT, CDR2 SNEGSKA (reference sequence). The CDR3 consists of 16 residues. CDR3 protein: CSAKGAGAFSTDTQYF. The CDR3 coding sequence is TGCAGTGCTAAGGGGGCGGGAGCCTTTTCGACAGATACGCAGTATTTT.

This chain uses TRBV7-2 with TRBJ2-7, with D perhaps TRBD1 or TRBD2 (5 bases each). The CDR3 is 16 amino acids. Trimming cost V 3 bases and J 2 bases, with 17 bases left between them. The germline CDR1 and CDR2 sequences are SGHTA and FQGNSA. The CDR3 coding sequence is TGTGCCAGCAGCTTCTCCTTGGGGGAACCTGCCTACGAGCAGTACTTC. Protein sequence: CASSFSLGEPAYEQYF. Full variable domain (missing parts from reference TRBV7-2 and TRBJ2-7): GAGVSQSPSNKVTEKGKDVELRCDPISGHTALYWYRQSLGQGLEFLIYFQGNSAPDKSGLPSDRFSAERTGGSVSTLTIQRTQQEDSAVYLCASSFSLGEPAYEQYFGPGTRLTVT.

The V call is TRBV3-1, the J call TRBJ2-1; 10 positions agree with TRBD2. Germline CDR1 is LGHDT and CDR2 is YNNKEL (reference sequence). With V trimmed by 1 base and J by 4 bases, 4 bases remained unmatched. This CDR3 contains 16 residues. The CDR3 here is CASSQVPSGGYNEQFF. The CDR3 nucleotides are TGTGCCAGCAGCCAAGTACCTAGCGGGGGTTACAATGAGCAGTTCTTC.

The CDR3 loop reads CAWSADGSGPNEQFF. As DNA, the CDR3 is TGTGCCTGGAGTGCAGACGGATCGGGCCCAAATGAGCAGTTCTTC. This rearrangement joins TRBV30 to TRBJ2-1; D is undetermined. The CDR3 totals 15 residues. Looked up from germline, CDR1 is GTSNPN and CDR2 is SVGIG (reference sequence). Trimming shortened V by 1 base and J by 7 bases, and 17 bases separated the two germline ends.

The chain joins TRBV12-3 or TRBV12-4 to TRBJ2-5, with D hard to call. CDR3 size: 12 residues. With 5 bases removed from V and 9 bases from J, the gap between germline ends came to 13 bases. Here the CDR3 reads CASSPPNRPQYF. The CDR3 DNA follows: TGTGCCAGCAGTCCGCCTAACCGCCCCCAGTACTTC.

There are a few counts of this clonotype. The rearrangement joins TRBV12-3 or TRBV12-4 to TRBJ2-2; D may be TRBD1 or TRBD2 (5 bases each). V was trimmed by 6 bases and J by 8 bases, leaving 19 bases between them. CDR3 length: 15 amino acids. CDR3 loop: CASRKAGAAAGELFF. The CDR3 region has the DNA TGTGCCAGCAGGAAGGCCGGGGCCGCGGCGGGGGAGCTGTTTTTT.

V and J are TRBV5-1 and TRBJ1-4, with D tentatively TRBD1 (6 bases). Looked up from germline, CDR1 is SGHRS and CDR2 is YFSETQ. This CDR3 contains 15 residues. Deletions cut 5 bases from V and 8 bases from J, with 19 bases between. CDR3 region: CASRTVGGVDEKLFF. The DNA for the CDR3 is TGCGCCAGCAGGACAGTGGGGGGCGTGGACGAAAAACTGTTTTTT.

This rearrangement joins TRBV19 to TRBJ1-1; perhaps TRBD1 as D (5 bases). Germline CDR1 is LNHDA and CDR2 is SQIVND (reference sequence). V shed 3 bases and J shed 0 bases, with 11 bases lying between them. The length of the CDR3 is 15 residues. The CDR3 DNA follows: TGTGCCAGTAGTATTGTCAGGGCCATGAACACTGAAGCTTTCTTT. It codes for CASSIVRAMNTEAFF.

V usage is TRBV7-9 and J usage is TRBJ2-7; the D is unclear. Looked up from germline, CDR1 is SEHNR and CDR2 is FQNEAQ (reference sequence). The germline V and J ends were trimmed by 5 bases and 5 bases, with 13 bases remaining between them. This CDR3 region has 13 residues. This chain's CDR3 is CASSPLTVHEQYF. CDR3 DNA sequence: TGTGCCAGCAGCCCTCTAACGGTCCACGAGCAGTACTTC.

J is TRBJ2-7 and V is TRBV20-1, with 10 bases aligning to TRBD2. The V gene's germline CDR1 is DFQATT and CDR2 SNEGSKA (reference sequence). V was clipped by 6 bases and J by 2 bases; unmatched bases: 7. This CDR3 has 14 amino acids. CDR3 DNA sequence: TGCAGTGCAACCAGCGGGAGGGCGCCCTACGAGCAGTACTTC. Amino acid sequence: CSATSGRAPYEQYF.

V usage is TRBV12-3 or TRBV12-4 and J usage is TRBJ1-3; D call uncertain. V gave up 2 bases and J gave up 2 bases, with 7 bases separating them. The CDR3 has 14 residues. The CDR3 loop reads CASSLLAPGNTIYF. DNA for the CDR3: TGTGCCAGCAGTTTACTCGCTCCTGGAAACACCATATATTTT.

This clonotype was counted between two and nine times. The CDR3 DNA reads as TGCAGTGCTAGAAACAGGGGGCGCTCCTATGGCTACACCTTC. Amino acid sequence: CSARNRGRSYGYTF. V usage is TRBV20-1 and J usage is TRBJ1-2, with 9 bases fitting TRBD1. The length of the CDR3 is 14 residues. Unmatched junction bases numbered 5, after V lost 2 bases and J lost 4 bases. Germline V gene lookup returns CDR1 DFQATT and CDR2 SNEGSKA (reference sequence).

This clonotype was observed a few times. The J gene is TRBJ2-3, the V gene TRBV7-2; 8 bases are a match to TRBD2. The CDR3 sequence is 14 residues long. The germline V gene has CDR1 SGHTA and CDR2 FQGNSA. V dropped 3 bases and J dropped 6; count of bases not matched to a gene: 5. Here the CDR3 DNA reads TGTGCCAGCAGCTTCGGACTAGCAGGGGATACGCAGTATTTT. It specifies CASSFGLAGDTQYF.

The chain combines TRBV25-1 with TRBJ2-2; D remains unclear. V shed 3 bases and J shed 1 base, with 9 bases lying between them. The germline gives CDR1 MGHDK, CDR2 SYGVNS. CDR3 length equals 15 residues. CDR3 coding DNA: TGTGCCAGCAGTGAGTTCCTTGGGAACACCGGGGAGCTGTTTTTT. It yields the protein CASSEFLGNTGELFF.

This clonotype was counted a few times. The chain employs TRBV5-1 and TRBJ1-1; 10 bases align to TRBD1. The ends lost 1 base at V and 5 bases at J; junction bases unmatched: 14. Germline V gene data show CDR1 as SGHRS and CDR2 as YFSETQ. CDR3 length: 18 residues. CDR3 loop: CASSLFGQGVGWVTEAFF. For the CDR3, the DNA is TGCGCCAGCAGCTTGTTCGGACAGGGGGTCGGATGGGTAACTGAAGCTTTCTTT. The variable domain in full, with the rest retrieved from reference TRBV5-1 and TRBJ1-1, is KAGVTQTPRYLIKTRGQQVTLSCSPISGHRSVSWYQQTPGQGLQFLFEYFSETQRNKGNFPGRFSGRQFSNSRSEMNVSTLELGDSALYLCASSLFGQGVGWVTEAFFGQGTRLTVV.

V and J are TRBV28 and TRBJ2-7; 14 nucleotides align to TRBD2. Losses at the gene ends were 4 bases for V and 2 bases for J; bases not matched to a gene: 4. Germline assignment: CDR1 MDHEN and CDR2 SYDVKM. The CDR3 runs to 16 residues. CDR3 DNA: TGTGCCAGCAGTTACGGACTAGCGGGAGGCACCTACGAGCAGTACTTC. This sequence encodes CASSYGLAGGTYEQYF. Looking up the rest from reference TRBV28 and TRBJ2-7 gives the full variable domain: DVKVTQSSRYLVKRTGEKVFLECVQDMDHENMFWYRQDPGLGLRLIYFSYDVKMKEKGDIPEGYSVSREKKERFSLILESASTNQTSMYLCASSYGLAGGTYEQYFGPGTRLTVT.

This chain joins TRBV5-1 and TRBJ2-3; 9 nucleotides align to TRBD1. The CDR3 runs 15 residues. CDR1 SGHRS and CDR2 YFSETQ come from the germline V gene. Trimming at V came to 5 bases and at J to 5 bases, leaving 9 bases not matched to a gene. The CDR3 here is CASRFRDRAVDTQYF. The CDR3 DNA sequence: TGCGCCAGCAGGTTCCGGGACAGGGCGGTAGATACGCAGTATTTT.

This clonotype showed up just a few times. CDR3: CAISEGQNNQPQHF. The CDR3 nucleotides are TGTGCCATCAGTGAAGGGCAGAACAATCAGCCCCAGCATTTT. The V gene is TRBV10-3, the J gene TRBJ1-5; no definite D call. The V gene's germline CDR1 is ENHRY and CDR2 SYGVKD. V was clipped by 3 bases and J by 3 bases, with 9 bases between them. The CDR3 length is 14 residues.

This clonotype was counted a few times. The rearrangement joins TRBV12-3 or TRBV12-4 to TRBJ1-6; 8 nucleotides agree with TRBD1. V dropped 6 bases and J dropped 8; count of bases not matched to a gene: 9. This CDR3 spans 15 amino acids. CDR3 loop: CASRPTGAMDSPLHF. As DNA, the CDR3 is TGTGCCAGCAGGCCGACAGGGGCCATGGATTCACCCCTCCACTTT.

Ten or more counts support this clonotype. The chain has TRBV4-2 and TRBJ2-2; maybe TRBD1 (6 bases). V gave up 4 bases and J gave up 0 bases, with 12 bases separating them. Germline assignment: CDR1 LGHNA and CDR2 YNFKEQ. The CDR3 consists of 16 residues. The CDR3, as DNA: TGTGCCAGCAGCCCCCAGGACAGAGCGAACACCGGGGAGCTGTTTTTT. Encoded protein: CASSPQDRANTGELFF.

This clonotype was found many times. The rearrangement links TRBV29-1 to TRBJ2-3; 9 positions match TRBD2. This CDR3 comprises 14 residues. Germline V gene lookup returns CDR1 SQVTM and CDR2 ANQGSEA. The J segment lost 8 bases and the V segment lost 5 bases, leaving 11 bases of the junction unmatched. CDR3: CSVSSGGQSSTQYF. In nucleotides, the CDR3 is TGCAGCGTTTCAAGCGGGGGGCAGTCGTCTACGCAGTATTTT.

This clonotype was counted only a few times. The chain couples TRBV11-2 to TRBJ2-5; D possibly uses TRBD1 or TRBD2 (5 bases each). The CDR3 extends over 14 amino acids. V lost 6 bases and J 7 bases, leaving 18 bases between the germline ends. Germline values: CDR1 SGHAT, CDR2 FQNNGV. The CDR3 protein is CASSSGDQGGTQYF. The CDR3 DNA sequence: TGTGCCAGCAGTTCCGGGGACCAAGGAGGGACCCAGTACTTC.